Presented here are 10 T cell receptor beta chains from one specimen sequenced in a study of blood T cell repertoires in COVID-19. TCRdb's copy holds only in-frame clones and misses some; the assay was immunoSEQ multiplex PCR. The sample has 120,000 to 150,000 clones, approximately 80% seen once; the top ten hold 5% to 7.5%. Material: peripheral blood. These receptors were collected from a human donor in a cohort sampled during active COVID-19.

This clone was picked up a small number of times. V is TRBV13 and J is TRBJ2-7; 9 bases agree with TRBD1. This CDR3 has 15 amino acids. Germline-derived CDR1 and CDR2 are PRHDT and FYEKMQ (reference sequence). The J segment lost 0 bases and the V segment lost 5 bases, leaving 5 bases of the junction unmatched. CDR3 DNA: TGTGCCAGCAGCAGGACAGGGGTGGGCTCCTACGAGCAGTACTTC. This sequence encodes CASSRTGVGSYEQYF.

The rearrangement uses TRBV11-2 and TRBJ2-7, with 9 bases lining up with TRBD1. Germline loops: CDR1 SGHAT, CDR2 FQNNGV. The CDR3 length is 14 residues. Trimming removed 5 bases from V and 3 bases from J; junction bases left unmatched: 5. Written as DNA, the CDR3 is TGTGCCAGCAGCACTACAGGGGGCGGCTACGAGCAGTACTTC. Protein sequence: CASSTTGGGYEQYF.

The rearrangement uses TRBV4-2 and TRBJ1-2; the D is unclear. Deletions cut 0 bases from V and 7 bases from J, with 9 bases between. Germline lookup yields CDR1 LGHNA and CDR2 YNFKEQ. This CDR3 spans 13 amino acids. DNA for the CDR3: TGTGCCAGCAGCCAAGATGCGGGAATTGGCTACACCTTC. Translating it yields CASSQDAGIGYTF.

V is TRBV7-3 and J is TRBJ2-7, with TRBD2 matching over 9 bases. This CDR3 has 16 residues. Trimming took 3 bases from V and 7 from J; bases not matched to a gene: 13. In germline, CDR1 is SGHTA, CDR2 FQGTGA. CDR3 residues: CASSLIESGGLREQYF. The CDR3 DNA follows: TGTGCCAGCAGCTTGATTGAAAGCGGGGGGCTAAGGGAGCAGTACTTC.

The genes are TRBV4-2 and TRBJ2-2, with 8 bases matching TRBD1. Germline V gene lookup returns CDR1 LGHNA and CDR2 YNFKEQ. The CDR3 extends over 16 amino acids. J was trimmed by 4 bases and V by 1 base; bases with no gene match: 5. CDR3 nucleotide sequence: TGTGCCAGCAGCCAAGGACAGGGGTGGGTCACCGGGGAGCTGTTTTTT. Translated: CASSQGQGWVTGELFF.

The chain's CDR3 is CATEIGGGQPQHF. In DNA form, the CDR3 reads TGTGCCACCGAGATCGGGGGGGGTCAGCCCCAGCATTTT. The chain links TRBV19 to TRBJ1-5, with a tentative D call TRBD1 (5 bases). The germline V and J ends were trimmed by 10 bases and 6 bases, with 16 bases remaining between them. CDR3 length: 13 amino acids. Germline CDR1 reads LNHDA; CDR2 reads SQIVND (reference sequence).

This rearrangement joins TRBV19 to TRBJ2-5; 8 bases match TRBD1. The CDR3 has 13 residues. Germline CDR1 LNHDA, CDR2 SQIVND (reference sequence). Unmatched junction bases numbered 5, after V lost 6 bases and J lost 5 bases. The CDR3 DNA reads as TGTGCCAGTAGCCAACAGGGGGTCGAGACCCAGTACTTC. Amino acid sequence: CASSQQGVETQYF.

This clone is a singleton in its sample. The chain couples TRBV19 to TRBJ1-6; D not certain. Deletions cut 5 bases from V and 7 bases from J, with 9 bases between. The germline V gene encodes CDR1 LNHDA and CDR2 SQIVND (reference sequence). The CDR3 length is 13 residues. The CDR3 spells CASSLAPNSPLHF. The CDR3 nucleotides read TGTGCCAGTAGTCTGGCCCCGAATTCACCCCTCCACTTT. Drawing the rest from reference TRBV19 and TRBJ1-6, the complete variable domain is DGGITQSPKYLFRKEGQNVTLSCEQNLNHDAMYWYRQDPGQGLRLIYYSQIVNDFQKGDIAEGYSVSREKKESFPLTVTSAQKNPTAFYLCASSLAPNSPLHFGNGTRLTVT.

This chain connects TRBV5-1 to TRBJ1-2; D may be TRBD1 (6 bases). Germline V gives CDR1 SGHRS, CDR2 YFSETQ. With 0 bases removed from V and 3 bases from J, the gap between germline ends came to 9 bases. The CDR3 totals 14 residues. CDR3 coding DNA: TGCGCCAGCAGCTTGGCCCCAGGGGACTATGGCTACACCTTC. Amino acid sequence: CASSLAPGDYGYTF.

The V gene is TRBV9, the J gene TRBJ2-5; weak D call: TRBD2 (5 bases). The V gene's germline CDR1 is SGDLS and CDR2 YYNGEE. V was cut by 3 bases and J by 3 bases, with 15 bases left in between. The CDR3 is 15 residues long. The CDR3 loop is CASSAEGSGKETQYF. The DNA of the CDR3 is TGTGCCAGCAGCGCAGAAGGGTCGGGGAAAGAGACCCAGTACTTC.